The 10 T cell receptor beta chains listed next were all sequenced from one sample in a study of blood T cell repertoires in COVID-19. The method was immunoSEQ multiplex PCR; TCRdb's version includes in-frame clones alone and lacks a portion of them. Of around 340,000 clones listed, 88% are singletons. The sample comprised PBMCs or T cells enriched from blood (not recorded which). The receptors shown here come from a woman under 40 who had been exposed to COVID-19.

The rearrangement uses TRBV2 and TRBJ2-5; 11 bases line up with TRBD2. Germline trimming cut 6 bases from V and 10 bases from J; bases unmatched to any gene: 10. This CDR3 comprises 14 residues. Germline values: CDR1 SNHLY, CDR2 FYNNEI. CDR3 sequence reads: CASRPGLAAPDQYF. The CDR3 region has the DNA TGTGCCAGCAGGCCGGGACTAGCGGCTCCCGACCAGTACTTC.

CDR3 DNA sequence: TGTGCCAGCAGCTTAGGGGCCTCCCCTAATGAAAAACTGTTTTTT. It specifies CASSLGASPNEKLFF. The chain is built from TRBV11-2 and TRBJ1-4; D is unclear. In germline, CDR1 is SGHAT, CDR2 FQNNGV. The CDR3 contains 15 residues. Trimming shortened V by 1 base and J by 3 bases, and 9 bases separated the two germline ends.

In its sample, this clone was seen once. V is TRBV28 and J is TRBJ2-5; no clear D gene. Trimming took off 3 bases at V and 4 bases at J, with 12 bases between the two ends. CDR1 and CDR2 (germline): MDHEN, SYDVKM. The length of the CDR3 is 14 residues. CDR3 DNA sequence: TGTGCCAGCAGTTTCGGGTTTCCGGGAGAGACCCAGTACTTC. Amino acids: CASSFGFPGETQYF.

The chain carries TRBV5-1 and TRBJ2-3; 10 bases are shared with TRBD1. V shed 4 bases and J 4 bases; nucleotides not matched to a gene: 15. This CDR3 is 18 amino acids long. CDR1 is SGHRS and CDR2 is YFSETQ in the germline V gene. The CDR3 nucleotides read TGCGCCAGCAGCCAAAGGGACAGGGGACGTTTCGGTGCAGATACGCAGTATTTT. This translates into CASSQRDRGRFGADTQYF.

The chain recombines TRBV7-3 with TRBJ1-6; D is perhaps TRBD1 (5 bases). The germline CDR1 and CDR2 sequences are SGHTA and FQGTGA. V dropped 0 bases and J dropped 10 bases, with 16 bases sitting between them. The CDR3 is made up of 16 amino acids. CDR3 sequence reads: CASSLTGDSGGSPLHF. Written as DNA, the CDR3 is TGTGCCAGCAGCTTAACGGGGGACTCCGGAGGGTCACCCCTCCACTTT.

The chain is built from TRBV28 and TRBJ1-5; 7 nucleotides line up with TRBD1. Germline trimming cut 6 bases from V and 7 bases from J; bases unmatched to any gene: 12. Germline V CDR1 and CDR2: MDHEN, SYDVKM. The CDR3 extends over 15 amino acids. In DNA, the CDR3 is TGTGCCAGCAGCTCTTACACAGGGGCAGGCCAGCCCCAGCATTTT. Translating gives CASSSYTGAGQPQHF.

V is TRBV28 and J is TRBJ2-2; D remains unclear. CDR3 length: 15 residues. Germline lookup yields CDR1 MDHEN and CDR2 SYDVKM. V lost 6 bases to trimming and J lost 1 base, with 12 bases between them. The CDR3 bases are TGTGCCAGCAGAGTACCTCTAGGGAACACCGGGGAGCTGTTTTTT. This codes for CASRVPLGNTGELFF.

J is TRBJ2-3 and V is TRBV27; tentative D call: TRBD2 (6 bases). Trimming stripped 3 bases from V and 6 bases from J, with 16 bases between. This CDR3 is built from 15 residues. CDR1 and CDR2 (germline): MNHEY, SMNVEV (reference sequence). The CDR3 coding sequence is TGTGCCAGCAGTTTTACTAGCCCCCCCGGCGATACGCAGTATTTT. Protein product: CASSFTSPPGDTQYF.

This clone was recorded only once. The chain uses TRBV5-1 and TRBJ2-7, with D maybe TRBD1 (6 bases). V lost 6 bases and J 2 bases, leaving 12 bases between the germline ends. Germline V gene sequence: CDR1 SGHRS, CDR2 YFSETQ. The CDR3 runs to 13 residues. The CDR3 DNA follows: TGCGCCAGCACGTTTCCAGGGGCCTACGAGCAGTACTTC. Its translation: CASTFPGAYEQYF. The full variable domain, rest sourced from reference TRBV5-1 and TRBJ2-7, is KAGVTQTPRYLIKTRGQQVTLSCSPISGHRSVSWYQQTPGQGLQFLFEYFSETQRNKGNFPGRFSGRQFSNSRSEMNVSTLELGDSALYLCASTFPGAYEQYFGPGTRLTVT.

The chain is built from TRBV28 and TRBJ1-3; no reliable D call. The V end was cut by 5 bases, the J end by 2 bases, with 13 bases between. The CDR3 extends over 15 amino acids. Germline-derived CDR1 and CDR2 are MDHEN and SYDVKM. This CDR3 reads CASSLFDKTGNTIYF. In DNA form, the CDR3 reads TGTGCCAGCAGTCTATTTGACAAAACTGGAAACACCATATATTTT.